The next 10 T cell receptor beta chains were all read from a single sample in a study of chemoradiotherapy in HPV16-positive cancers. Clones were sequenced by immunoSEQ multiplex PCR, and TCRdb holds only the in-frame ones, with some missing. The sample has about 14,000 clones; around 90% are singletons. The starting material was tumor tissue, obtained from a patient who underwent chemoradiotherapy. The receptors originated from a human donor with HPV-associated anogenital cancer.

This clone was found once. The CDR3 bases are TGTGCCACCGTAATGTCTGGAAACACCATATATTTT. This gives the protein CATVMSGNTIYF. The V gene is TRBV14, the J gene TRBJ1-3; D remains ambiguous. The germline V and J ends were trimmed by 10 bases and 1 base, with 8 bases remaining between them. Germline V gene sequence: CDR1 SGHDN, CDR2 FVKESK. This CDR3 is built from 12 residues.

Written as DNA, the CDR3 is TGCAGCGGCCAAGCGGGGGGGGACACTGAAGCTTTCTTT. Its translation: CSGQAGGDTEAFF. The V gene is TRBV29-1, the J gene TRBJ1-1, with D possibly TRBD1 on 5 matching bases. This CDR3 is built from 13 residues. V dropped 7 bases and J dropped 3 bases, with 15 bases sitting between them. CDR1 and CDR2 (germline): SQVTM, ANQGSEA.

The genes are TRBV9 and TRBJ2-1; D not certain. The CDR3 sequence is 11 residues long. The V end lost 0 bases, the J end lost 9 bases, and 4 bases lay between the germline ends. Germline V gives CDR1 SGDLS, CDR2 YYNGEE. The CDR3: CASSVGVEQFF. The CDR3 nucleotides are TGTGCCAGCAGCGTAGGAGTTGAGCAGTTCTTC.

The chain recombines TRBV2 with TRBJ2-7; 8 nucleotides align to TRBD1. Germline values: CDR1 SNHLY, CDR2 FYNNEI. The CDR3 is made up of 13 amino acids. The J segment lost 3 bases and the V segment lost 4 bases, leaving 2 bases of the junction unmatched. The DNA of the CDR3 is TGTGCCAGCAGTGTTGGACAGGGCTACGAGCAGTACTTC. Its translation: CASSVGQGYEQYF.

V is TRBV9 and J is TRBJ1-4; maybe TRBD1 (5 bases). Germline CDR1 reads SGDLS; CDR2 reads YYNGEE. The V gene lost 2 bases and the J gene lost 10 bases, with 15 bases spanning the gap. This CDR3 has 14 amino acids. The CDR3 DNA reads TGTGCCAGCAGCGTTGACAGCCGGGGAGGAAAACTGTTTTTT. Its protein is CASSVDSRGGKLFF. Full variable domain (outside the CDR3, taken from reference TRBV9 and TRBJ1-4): DSGVTQTPKHLITATGQRVTLRCSPRSGDLSVYWYQQSLDQGLQFLIQYYNGEERAKGNILERFSAQQFPDLHSELNLSSLELGDSALYFCASSVDSRGGKLFFGSGTQLSVL.

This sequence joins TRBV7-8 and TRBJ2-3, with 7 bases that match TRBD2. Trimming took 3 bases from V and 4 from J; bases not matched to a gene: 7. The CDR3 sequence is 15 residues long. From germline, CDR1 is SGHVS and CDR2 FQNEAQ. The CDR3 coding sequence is TGTGCCAGCAGCTTGGCGGGAGTGGGTGCAGATACGCAGTATTTT. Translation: CASSLAGVGADTQYF.

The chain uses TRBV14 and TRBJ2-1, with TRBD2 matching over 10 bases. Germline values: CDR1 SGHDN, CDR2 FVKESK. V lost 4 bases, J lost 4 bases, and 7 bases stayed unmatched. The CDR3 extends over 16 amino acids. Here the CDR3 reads CASSPSGRGLYNEQFF. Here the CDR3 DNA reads TGTGCCAGCAGCCCCAGCGGGAGGGGACTTTACAATGAGCAGTTCTTC. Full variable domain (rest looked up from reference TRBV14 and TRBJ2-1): EAGVTQFPSHSVIEKGQTVTLRCDPISGHDNLYWYRRVMGKEIKFLLHFVKESKQDESGMPNNRFLAERTGGTYSTLKVQPAELEDSGVYFCASSPSGRGLYNEQFFGPGTRLTVL.

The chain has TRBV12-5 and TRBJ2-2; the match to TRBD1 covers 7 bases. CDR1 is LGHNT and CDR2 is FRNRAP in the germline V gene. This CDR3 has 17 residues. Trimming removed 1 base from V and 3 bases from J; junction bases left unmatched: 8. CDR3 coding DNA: TGTGCTAGTGGTTTGGCTGGGGGTCAGGGGGACACCGGGGAGCTGTTTTTT. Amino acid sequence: CASGLAGGQGDTGELFF.

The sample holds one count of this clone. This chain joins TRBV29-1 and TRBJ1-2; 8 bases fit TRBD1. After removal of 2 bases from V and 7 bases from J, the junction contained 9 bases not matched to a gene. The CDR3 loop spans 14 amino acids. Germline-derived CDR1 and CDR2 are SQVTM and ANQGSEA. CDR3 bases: TGCAGCGTTGAACGTAGCACAGGGGGTATTGGCTACACCTTC. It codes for CSVERSTGGIGYTF.

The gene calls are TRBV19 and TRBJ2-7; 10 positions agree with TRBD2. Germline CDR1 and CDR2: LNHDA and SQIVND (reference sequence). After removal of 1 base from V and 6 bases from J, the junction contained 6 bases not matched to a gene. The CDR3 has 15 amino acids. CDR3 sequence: CASSIVGTSAAEQYF. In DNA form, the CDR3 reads TGTGCCAGTAGTATAGTAGGGACTAGCGCAGCCGAGCAGTACTTC.